The 17 T cell receptor beta chains given below trace back to one sample, sequenced in a study of OX40 agonist ivuxolimab in advanced cancers. Clones were sequenced by immunoSEQ multiplex PCR, and TCRdb holds only the in-frame ones, with some missing. The sample has roughly 10,000 clones, 88% seen once. Sequencing was performed on CD4+ or CD8+ T cells sorted from blood, taken in a trial of the OX40 agonist ivuxolimab. The origin of the receptors is an adult with an advanced solid tumor such as melanoma, head and neck, liver or kidney cancer.

This clone was picked up one time. The J gene is TRBJ2-7, the V gene TRBV2; 7 bases fit TRBD2. Germline CDR1 reads SNHLY; CDR2 reads FYNNEI. This CDR3 is 14 amino acids long. The V segment lost 3 bases and the J segment 0 bases; nucleotides outside the gene matches: 2. This CDR3 is CASSESGNSYEQYF. The CDR3 DNA is TGTGCCAGCAGTGAGAGCGGGAACTCCTACGAGCAGTACTTC.

This clone has a single count. The chain recombines TRBV19 with TRBJ1-5; D is possibly TRBD1 (5 bases). Germline values: CDR1 LNHDA, CDR2 SQIVND (reference sequence). V was shortened by 1 base and J by 0 bases, with 13 bases between the two germline ends. The CDR3 is 17 amino acids. CDR3 coding DNA: TGTGCCAGTAGTATAGTAGGGACGGAAGTTAGCAATCAGCCCCAGCATTTT. This sequence encodes CASSIVGTEVSNQPQHF.

J is TRBJ2-1 and V is TRBV28, with D possibly being TRBD2 (5 bases). The CDR3 covers 13 residues. V was cut by 5 bases and J by 2 bases, with 7 bases left in between. Germline V gives CDR1 MDHEN, CDR2 SYDVKM. CDR3 region: CASSPGTYNEQFF. The CDR3 DNA reads TGTGCCAGCAGTCCGGGGACCTACAATGAGCAGTTCTTC.

By share, this clone ranks as medium-sized (0.01 to 0.1%). The chain carries TRBV19 and TRBJ2-1, with 11 bases lining up with TRBD2. V shed 4 bases, J shed 5 bases, and the junction held 19 bases outside the gene matches. Germline CDR1 is LNHDA and CDR2 is SQIVND (reference sequence). There are 20 residues in the CDR3. CDR3 in DNA: TGTGCCAGTAGTAAGGGGGAGTGGAAGACTAGCGGGATTATGCACAATGAGCAGTTCTTC. Protein sequence: CASSKGEWKTSGIMHNEQFF.

This chain links TRBV4-1 with TRBJ2-1, with TRBD1 identical over 9 bases. The germline gives CDR1 MGHRA, CDR2 YSYEKL. The length of the CDR3 is 13 residues. V gave up 4 bases and J gave up 9 bases; unmatched junction bases: 4. CDR3 DNA sequence: TGCGCCAGCAGCCCGGGACAGGGACGTGAGCAGTTCTTC. The encoded protein is CASSPGQGREQFF.

V gene TRBV28 combines with J gene TRBJ2-3; TRBD1 might be the D (5 bases). Trimming removed 4 bases from V and 2 bases from J, with 16 bases in between. The CDR3 spans 16 residues. Germline loops: CDR1 MDHEN, CDR2 SYDVKM. In DNA form, the CDR3 reads TGTGCCAGCAGTTCCCGCTTAGGGGCCCACACAGATACGCAGTATTTT. Protein sequence: CASSSRLGAHTDTQYF. Complete variable domain (other parts from reference TRBV28 and TRBJ2-3): DVKVTQSSRYLVKRTGEKVFLECVQDMDHENMFWYRQDPGLGLRLIYFSYDVKMKEKGDIPEGYSVSREKKERFSLILESASTNQTSMYLCASSSRLGAHTDTQYFGPGTRLTVL.

The rearrangement joins TRBV7-9 to TRBJ1-5; D might be TRBD1 (5 bases). Germline V gene lookup returns CDR1 SEHNR and CDR2 FQNEAQ (reference sequence). This CDR3 is 16 amino acids long. V lost 2 bases to trimming and J lost 3 bases, with 14 bases between them. The CDR3 DNA follows: TGTGCCAGCAGCTTATTCGGGACGGATTACAATCAGCCCCAGCATTTT. Translated: CASSLFGTDYNQPQHF.

The V call is TRBV5-1, the J call TRBJ1-2, with D perhaps matching TRBD1 (6 bases). Per the germline V gene, CDR1 is SGHRS and CDR2 is YFSETQ. This CDR3 contains 14 residues. V was cut by 4 bases and J by 3 bases, with 13 bases left in between. The chain's CDR3 is CASSPQGGYYGYTF. DNA of the CDR3: TGCGCCAGCAGCCCTCAAGGGGGTTACTATGGCTACACCTTC.

This chain connects TRBV4-1 to TRBJ2-7; maybe TRBD2 (6 bases). V was pared by 6 bases and J by 1 base, with 10 bases between. The germline V gene has CDR1 MGHRA and CDR2 YSYEKL. The CDR3 has 13 residues. CDR3 DNA sequence: TGCGCCAGCAGGGGGGACTTTTCCTACGAGCAGTACTTC. Residues: CASRGDFSYEQYF.

The chain is built from TRBV6-5 and TRBJ2-5; 8 bases fit TRBD2. Germline loops: CDR1 MNHEY, CDR2 SVGAGI. With V trimmed by 0 bases and J by 4 bases, 4 bases remained unmatched. This CDR3 has 15 amino acids. The CDR3 nucleotides are TGTGCCAGCAGTTACTCCAGCGGGAGAGGAGAGACCCAGTACTTC. Amino acids: CASSYSSGRGETQYF.

This chain joins TRBV28 and TRBJ2-2, with D hard to call. The CDR3 contains 14 residues. From germline, CDR1 is MDHEN and CDR2 SYDVKM. Trimming took off 5 bases at V and 3 bases at J, with 10 bases between the two ends. The CDR3 DNA reads as TGTGCCAGCAGTCCCGTTGGTGACACCGGGGAGCTGTTTTTT. Translation gives CASSPVGDTGELFF.

The chain combines TRBV6-5 with TRBJ1-1; D remains unclear. This CDR3 region has 15 residues. V was clipped by 6 bases and J by 0 bases, with 14 bases between them. Germline CDR1 MNHEY, CDR2 SVGAGI. CDR3 amino acids: CASSVRQFMNTEAFF. CDR3 nucleotides: TGTGCCAGCAGCGTCAGGCAGTTCATGAACACTGAAGCTTTCTTT.

The gene calls are TRBV7-9 and TRBJ2-1; 9 bases line up with TRBD1. Germline-derived CDR1 and CDR2 are SEHNR and FQNEAQ (reference sequence). The CDR3 totals 14 residues. J was trimmed by 6 bases and V by 5 bases; bases with no gene match: 5. The CDR3 DNA sequence: TGTGCCAGCAGCCCGGGACAGGGTCGCAATGAGCAGTTCTTC. Protein sequence: CASSPGQGRNEQFF. Based on the CDR3 plus reference TRBV7-9 and TRBJ2-1, the full variable domain is DTGVSQNPRHKITKRGQNVTFRCDPISEHNRLYWYRQTLGQGPEFLTYFQNEAQLEKSRLLSDRFSAERPKGSFSTLEIQRTEQGDSAMYLCASSPGQGRNEQFFGPGTRLTVL.

This chain joins TRBV5-4 and TRBJ2-2; D possibly corresponds to TRBD1 (6 bases). The germline V and J ends were trimmed by 1 base and 1 base, with 14 bases remaining between them. CDR3 length equals 17 residues. Looked up from germline, CDR1 is SGHNT and CDR2 is YYREEE (reference sequence). The CDR3 loop is CASSLSWLTGNTGELFF. CDR3 DNA: TGTGCCAGCAGCTTGTCTTGGTTGACAGGGAACACCGGGGAGCTGTTTTTT.

The rearrangement links TRBV28 to TRBJ1-1, with D unclear. This CDR3 is 14 amino acids long. CDR1 is MDHEN, CDR2 SYDVKM, per germline. V lost 3 bases and J 0 bases, leaving 8 bases between the germline ends. CDR3 DNA: TGTGCCAGCAGTTTTCGGTCCATGAACACTGAAGCTTTCTTT. This encodes CASSFRSMNTEAFF. The complete variable domain, with remaining parts taken from reference TRBV28 and TRBJ1-1, reads DVKVTQSSRYLVKRTGEKVFLECVQDMDHENMFWYRQDPGLGLRLIYFSYDVKMKEKGDIPEGYSVSREKKERFSLILESASTNQTSMYLCASSFRSMNTEAFFGQGTRLTVV.

The chain employs TRBV5-8 and TRBJ2-5, with 10 bases matching TRBD2. The germline V gene has CDR1 SGHTS and CDR2 YDEGEE. V lost 2 bases to trimming and J lost 4 bases; unmatched junction nucleotides: 5. CDR3 length: 15 residues. The CDR3 spells CASSFQRGGRETQYF. The CDR3 DNA reads TGTGCCAGCAGCTTCCAGCGGGGGGGCCGAGAGACCCAGTACTTC.

The count of this clone is one. The gene calls are TRBV2 and TRBJ1-2; 8 bases align to TRBD1. The CDR3 consists of 14 residues. J lost 6 bases, V lost 6 bases, and 9 bases had no gene match. Germline V CDR1 and CDR2: SNHLY, FYNNEI. This CDR3 is CASRLQGVLDGYTF. The CDR3 DNA sequence: TGTGCCAGCAGATTACAGGGGGTTTTAGATGGCTACACCTTC.